This record concerns one TCR beta chain sequence. Its antigen has not been determined. The input lacks base qualities; no much larger clone sits a single base away. According to the study, the label for this sample's time point signals: sample taken at primary tumor resection. The donors were some 70 patients from the lung TRACERx cohort who had early-stage, untreated non-small cell lung cancer. For TCR sequencing, whole RNA was extracted from tumor and nontumor lung tissue, or from cryopreserved PBMC samples, and no cell sorting was done. A patient was chosen for TCR sequencing only when enough RNA was available from at least two tumor regions. Before selection, tumor and adjacent nontumor lung specimens were reviewed by a lung pathologist. V lost 0 bases and J lost 5 bases; the stretch between them is 12 bases long. The germline V gene sets CDR1 to SGDLS and CDR2 to YYNGEE. The CDR3 has 14 amino acids, counting the end cysteine and phenylalanine. The sequence is cut down to CDR3 DNA, 42 bases in frame from base 1.

The sample originates from a study of spatial heterogeneity in lung cancer (dated by TCRdb to the late 2010s). About the full investigation: Beta-chain transcripts were consistently detected in greater numbers than alpha-chain transcripts, which likely reflects a higher abundance of beta-chain transcripts. TCR transcript counts in tumor regions correlated strongly with a T cell transcriptional module score from matched bulk RNA-seq. In the raw uncorrected reads, each unique combination of TCR and UMI appeared more than ten times on average. In non-small cell lung cancer, the study made a quantitative comparison of TCR alpha and beta repertoires among multiple tumor regions, matched nontumor lung and blood. Nonsynonymous mutation counts, determined by whole-exome sequencing of tumor tissue, were related to TCR repertoire features. Both alpha and beta chains were TCR-sequenced in samples taken at surgery, namely 220 tumor regions, roughly 64 matched nontumor lung samples and a few dozen PBMC samples.

Library prep was done by 5' RACE. The instrument was a NextSeq 500. In the TCR library protocol, a unique molecular identifier was attached to each TCR cDNA molecule so that PCR and sequencing errors could be corrected. Under the source paper's analysis protocol: Decombinator tools were used for TCR identification, UMI-based error correction and CDR3 extraction. Expanded TCRs were defined as those above a frequency of 2 per 1,000, corresponding to the top 1% of the tumor frequency distribution. Expanded tumor TCRs were classed as regional if statistically deemed absent (corrected P<0.05) from at least one tumor region, otherwise ubiquitous. Renyi diversity was computed with the R vegan package after each repertoire had been subsampled 100 times to 5,000 TCRs. CDR3 similarity networks were built from amino acid triplet string-kernel similarity, with CDR3s being connected when pairwise similarity was above 0.82. TCRdb took the public reads, trimmed them with fastp at Q25, ran MiXCR for clone calling and kept in-frame beta chains. When rows share a CDR3 protein, they turn into one entry using the most common DNA and genes. The V and J calls and clone size come from TCRdb's table, not from the authors' own analysis. Within this sample are around 1,200 distinct CDR3 sequences, with roughly a sixth of them counted one time only. The ten top clones hold 21% of the sample.

The full study reports these points: TCR-seq was estimated to cover only roughly 7% of tumor T cells for alpha chains and 13% to 15% for beta chains. Additional single-cell paired TCR alpha and beta sequencing was considered necessary to confirm, at a functional level, the hypothesis that regional TCRs recognize regional mutations. Counts of ubiquitous and regional expanded TCRs correlated with counts of ubiquitous and regional nonsynonymous mutations, respectively. A correlation was observed between the number of expanded intratumoral alpha and beta TCRs and the tumor nonsynonymous mutation count.

The specimen comprised lung tumor tissue, sampled at surgery. Recombination joined TRBV9 with TRBJ2-7, with the D call tentatively TRBD1 or TRBD2, each fitting 5 bases. This TCR derives from a male donor with early-stage non-small cell lung cancer. The CDR3 region reads CASSVGGTIHEQYF. The DNA is as follows: TGTGCCAGCAGCGTAGGGGGGACGATCCACGAGCAGTACTTC.